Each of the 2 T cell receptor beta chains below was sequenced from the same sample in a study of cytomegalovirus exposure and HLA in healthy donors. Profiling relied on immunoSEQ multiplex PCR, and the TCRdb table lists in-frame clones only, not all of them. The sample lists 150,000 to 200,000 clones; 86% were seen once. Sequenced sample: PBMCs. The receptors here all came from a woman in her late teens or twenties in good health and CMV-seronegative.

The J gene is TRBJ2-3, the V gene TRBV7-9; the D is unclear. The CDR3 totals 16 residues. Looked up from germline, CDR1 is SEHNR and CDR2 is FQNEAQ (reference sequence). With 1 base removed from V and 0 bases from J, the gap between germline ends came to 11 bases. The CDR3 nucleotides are TGTGCCAGCAGCTTAGAGACTGGCATTAGCACAGATACGCAGTATTTT. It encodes CASSLETGISTDTQYF.

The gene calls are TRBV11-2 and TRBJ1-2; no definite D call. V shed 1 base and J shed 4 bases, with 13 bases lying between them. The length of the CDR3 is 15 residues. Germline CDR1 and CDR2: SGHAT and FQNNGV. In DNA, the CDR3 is TGTGCCAGCAGCTTAGGCCGGGGAGAGAGCTATGGCTACACCTTC. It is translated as CASSLGRGESYGYTF.